The 25 T cell receptor beta chains in this list originate from one sample, sequenced in a study of blood T cell repertoires in COVID-19. TCRdb's table, derived via immunoSEQ multiplex PCR, lists solely in-frame clones and lacks some. This table has about 70,000 clones, about 88% appearing once. Sequencing used peripheral blood. These receptors originate from a man aged 70 or older with active COVID-19.

V usage is TRBV15 and J usage is TRBJ2-3; D is ambiguous. Germline CDR1 reads LNHNV; CDR2 reads YYDKDF (reference sequence). V was clipped by 0 bases and J by 1 base, with 11 bases between them. The CDR3 covers 16 residues. The CDR3, as DNA: TGTGCCACCAGCAGAGATAGGAGCCGACGCACAGATACGCAGTATTTT. Protein sequence: CATSRDRSRRTDTQYF.

The chain carries TRBV9 and TRBJ1-2; D ambiguous. Between the trimmed V and J ends, which lost 4 bases and 5 bases, there was a span of 9 bases. The CDR3 is made up of 12 amino acids. Per the germline V gene, CDR1 is SGDLS and CDR2 is YYNGEE. The CDR3 here is CASSTRGYGYTF. In DNA, the CDR3 is TGTGCCAGCAGCACCAGAGGGTATGGCTACACCTTC.

The genes are TRBV18 and TRBJ1-5; the match to TRBD1 covers 9 bases. V shed 5 bases and J 6 bases; nucleotides not matched to a gene: 8. The CDR3 covers 15 residues. Germline V CDR1 and CDR2: KGHSH, LQKENI. The CDR3 reads CASSAQQGAGQPQHF. The CDR3 nucleotides read TGTGCCAGCTCAGCCCAACAGGGGGCTGGTCAGCCCCAGCATTTT.

V usage is TRBV6-2 or TRBV6-3 and J usage is TRBJ2-3; maybe TRBD1 (5 bases). CDR3 size: 15 residues. Trimming pared 6 bases from V and 0 bases from J, leaving 13 bases between. Germline lookup yields CDR1 MNHEY and CDR2 SVGEGT. The CDR3 spells CASRPVWGSTDTQYF. CDR3 in DNA: TGTGCCAGCAGGCCTGTTTGGGGCAGCACAGATACGCAGTATTTT.

V gene TRBV18 combines with J gene TRBJ2-3, with 9 bases fitting TRBD1. CDR1 is KGHSH and CDR2 is LQKENI in the germline V gene. The V and J ends lost 4 bases and 4 bases, in that order; junction bases with no gene match: 6. The CDR3 is 15 amino acids. CDR3 nucleotides: TGTGCCAGCTCACAGGGACAGGGCAACCCAGATACGCAGTATTTT. Translated, it gives CASSQGQGNPDTQYF.

V is TRBV7-9 and J is TRBJ2-3, with 12 bases aligning to TRBD2. This CDR3 is 14 amino acids long. The V segment lost 4 bases and the J segment 6 bases; nucleotides outside the gene matches: 2. Germline V CDR1 and CDR2: SEHNR, FQNEAQ (reference sequence). The CDR3 nucleotides read TGTGCCAGCAGCTCCCTAGCGGGGGGGGATACGCAGTATTTT. Its protein product is CASSSLAGGDTQYF. The full variable domain, rest sourced from reference TRBV7-9 and TRBJ2-3, is DTGVSQNPRHKITKRGQNVTFRCDPISEHNRLYWYRQTLGQGPEFLTYFQNEAQLEKSRLLSDRFSAERPKGSFSTLEIQRTEQGDSAMYLCASSSLAGGDTQYFGPGTRLTVL.

The chain combines TRBV19 with TRBJ1-1; D is unclear. The length of the CDR3 is 15 residues. Trimming removed 3 bases from V and 0 bases from J, with 11 bases in between. The germline V gene has CDR1 LNHDA and CDR2 SQIVND (reference sequence). The CDR3 reads CASSIRRGLNTEAFF. DNA for the CDR3: TGTGCCAGTAGTATTCGCCGAGGGCTGAACACTGAAGCTTTCTTT.

This clone showed up many times. This sequence joins TRBV18 and TRBJ1-3; D is unresolved. The CDR3 spans 14 residues. Trimming stripped 8 bases from V and 1 base from J, with 12 bases between. Germline CDR1 and CDR2: KGHSH and LQKENI. CDR3 DNA: TGTGCCAGCCCGGACGGGGAGTCTGGAAACACCATATATTTT. It yields the protein CASPDGESGNTIYF.

The gene calls are TRBV27 and TRBJ1-6; tentatively, D is TRBD1 (6 bases). Trimming left V 3 bases short and J 10 bases short, with 10 bases between. Germline V gives CDR1 MNHEY, CDR2 SMNVEV (reference sequence). This CDR3 contains 13 residues. CDR3 amino acids: CASSFGRGSPLHF. In nucleotides, the CDR3 is TGTGCCAGCAGTTTCGGGAGGGGGTCACCCCTCCACTTT.

This clone was seen more than once but under ten times. Other DNA sequences in this specimen translate into the identical CDR3. This chain joins TRBV7-2 and TRBJ2-1, with D unresolved. V lost 3 bases, J lost 2 bases, and 5 bases lay in between. This CDR3 has 13 amino acids. Germline V gives CDR1 SGHTA, CDR2 FQGNSA. The CDR3: CASSLQAYNEQFF. CDR3 in DNA: TGTGCCAGCAGCTTGCAGGCCTACAATGAGCAGTTCTTC.

The rearrangement joins TRBV30 to TRBJ1-1, with 12 bases aligning to TRBD1. The trim removed 3 bases at V and 0 bases at J, leaving 5 bases unmatched. Per germline, CDR1 GTSNPN and CDR2 SVGIG (reference sequence). CDR3 size: 16 residues. The CDR3 here is CAWRRDRGRMNTEAFF. DNA for the CDR3: TGTGCCTGGAGGAGGGACAGGGGGCGGATGAACACTGAAGCTTTCTTT.

J is TRBJ2-7 and V is TRBV5-1; D remains ambiguous. Germline V CDR1 and CDR2: SGHRS, YFSETQ. The CDR3 totals 11 residues. Trimming removed 4 bases from V and 4 bases from J, with 6 bases in between. The CDR3: CASSQQYEQYF. As DNA, the CDR3 is TGCGCCAGCAGCCAACAATACGAGCAGTACTTC.

This chain uses TRBV7-9 with TRBJ2-1, with 7 bases fitting TRBD2. Germline-derived CDR1 and CDR2 are SEHNR and FQNEAQ (reference sequence). J was trimmed by 10 bases and V by 5 bases; bases with no gene match: 17. CDR3 length equals 16 residues. The CDR3 DNA reads as TGTGCCAGCAGCCCAGTGGGGGGGTGGCTCTACGTGGAGCAGTTCTTC. As protein: CASSPVGGWLYVEQFF.

This chain links TRBV19 with TRBJ1-2; D unclear. The CDR3 covers 16 residues. V was pared by 5 bases and J by 4 bases, with 20 bases between. Germline lookup yields CDR1 LNHDA and CDR2 SQIVND (reference sequence). CDR3 bases: TGTGCCAGTAGTCCGCGTGAGGGCGCCTATTCCTATGGCTACACCTTC. This sequence encodes CASSPREGAYSYGYTF.

V gene TRBV30 combines with J gene TRBJ2-1; D may be TRBD2 (6 bases). This CDR3 is built from 11 residues. The germline CDR1 and CDR2 sequences are GTSNPN and SVGIG (reference sequence). V lost 0 bases to trimming and J lost 9 bases, with 6 bases between them. CDR3: CAWSVGGEQFF. CDR3 bases: TGTGCCTGGAGTGTGGGGGGTGAGCAGTTCTTC.

The chain couples TRBV28 to TRBJ1-3; D is possibly TRBD1 (5 bases). Germline V CDR1 and CDR2: MDHEN, SYDVKM. Trimming took 4 bases from V and 3 from J, leaving 10 bases between them. This CDR3 contains 14 residues. CDR3: CASSSPGLGNTIYF. CDR3 sequence (DNA): TGTGCCAGCAGTTCCCCGGGACTTGGAAACACCATATATTTT.

This chain connects TRBV11-3 to TRBJ2-5; 10 bases align to TRBD1. The CDR3 is made up of 13 amino acids. V trimming: 5 bases; J trimming: 5 bases; junction bases outside the gene matches: 2. Germline V lookup: CDR1 SGHNT, CDR2 YENEEA. The CDR3 DNA reads as TGTGCCAGCAGCCCGGGACAGGGGGAGACCCAGTACTTC. Translation gives CASSPGQGETQYF.

V usage is TRBV3-1 (or the pseudogene TRBV3-2) and J usage is TRBJ2-3; 12 bases fit TRBD2. The V gene's germline CDR1 is LGHDT and CDR2 YNNKEL (reference sequence). V lost 0 bases to trimming and J lost 1 base; unmatched junction nucleotides: 14. The CDR3 length is 21 residues. CDR3 region: CASSQDPPWASGRGGTDTQYF. The DNA of the CDR3 is TGTGCCAGCAGCCAAGACCCCCCCTGGGCTAGCGGGAGGGGAGGCACAGATACGCAGTATTTT.

This rearrangement joins TRBV27 to TRBJ2-7, with 7 bases that match TRBD2. Unmatched junction bases numbered 4, after V lost 3 bases and J lost 2 bases. This CDR3 has 14 amino acids. The germline CDR1 and CDR2 sequences are MNHEY and SMNVEV (reference sequence). CDR3 protein: CASSLGGETYEQYF. Written as DNA, the CDR3 is TGTGCCAGCAGTTTGGGAGGGGAGACCTACGAGCAGTACTTC.

The rearrangement uses TRBV18 and TRBJ1-1, with a possible D match to TRBD1 (6 bases). The CDR3 contains 14 residues. The V end lost 4 bases, the J end lost 5 bases, and 14 bases lay between the germline ends. Per the germline V gene, CDR1 is KGHSH and CDR2 is LQKENI. CDR3: CASSRPEGGTEAFF. CDR3 DNA sequence: TGTGCCAGCTCACGACCCGAGGGGGGGACTGAAGCTTTCTTT.

The chain joins TRBV5-1 to TRBJ2-5; 9 bases map to TRBD2. CDR1 and CDR2 (germline): SGHRS, YFSETQ. The CDR3 runs to 17 residues. V trimming: 0 bases; J trimming: 1 base; junction bases outside the gene matches: 7. The CDR3 region is CASSLGGGRAPQETQYF. DNA of the CDR3: TGCGCCAGCAGCTTGGGAGGCGGGAGGGCCCCCCAAGAGACCCAGTACTTC.

This sequence joins TRBV6-1 and TRBJ1-5, with 10 bases aligning to TRBD1. Per germline, CDR1 MNHNS and CDR2 SASEGT. J lost 0 bases, V lost 4 bases, and 15 bases had no gene match. The CDR3 covers 20 residues. This CDR3 is CASSGTGDRGSRYSNQPQHF. The CDR3 coding sequence is TGTGCCAGCAGTGGTACGGGGGACAGGGGCTCCCGCTATAGCAATCAGCCCCAGCATTTT.

V gene TRBV28 combines with J gene TRBJ2-7; 9 bases line up with TRBD2. Germline V gene lookup returns CDR1 MDHEN and CDR2 SYDVKM. Unmatched junction bases numbered 9, after V lost 2 bases and J lost 7 bases. The CDR3 sequence is 15 residues long. In nucleotides, the CDR3 is TGTGCCAGCAGTTTACGTGCGGGAGGGCCGCGGGAGCAGTACTTC. It encodes CASSLRAGGPREQYF.

In the case of this clone: The junction departs from the called germline gene at one end, perhaps through a read error. The chain employs TRBV19 and TRBJ2-7; possibly TRBD2 for D (7 bases). CDR1 is LNHDA, CDR2 SQIVND, per germline (reference sequence). The CDR3 is made up of 16 amino acids. CDR3 in amino acids: CASSRGGTDQPYEQYF. Written as DNA, the CDR3 is TGTGCCAGCAGTAGGGGGGGGACGGATCAACCCTACGAGCAGTACTTC.

The chain is built from TRBV7-3 and TRBJ2-1, with 7 nucleotides matching TRBD1. Trimming cost V 5 bases and J 9 bases; bases outside gene matches: 10. The V gene's germline CDR1 is SGHTA and CDR2 FQGTGA. The CDR3 spans 14 residues. CDR3 DNA sequence: TGTGCCAGCAGCGAGGGGGCTGGGCTTGTTGAGCAGTTCTTC. It specifies CASSEGAGLVEQFF. The full variable domain, its missing parts supplied by reference TRBV7-3 and TRBJ2-1, is GAGVSQTPSNKVTEKGKYVELRCDPISGHTALYWYRQSLGQGPEFLIYFQGTGAADDSGLPNDRFFAVRPEGSVSTLKIQRTERGDSAVYLCASSEGAGLVEQFFGPGTRLTVL.